This TCR beta chain emerged from a study of blood T cell repertoires in COVID-19. Study-level background: Donors in the United States, Italy and Spain gave samples during acute or convalescent COVID-19.

Participants came from 20 to 25 US areas, aged roughly 18 to 89 years. Donors of Cohort 3 who recovered were those that had two negative PCRs, clearance, or symptom resolution. Trimming took 2 bases from V and 10 from J, leaving 9 bases between them. CDR1 is SEHNR, CDR2 FQNEAQ, per germline (reference sequence). The CDR3 has 12 amino acids. In the original workflow: Amplification of reference gene primers provided the estimated nucleated cell counts. Some clones are missing from TCRdb's copy, which holds only in-frame ones; the method was immunoSEQ multiplex PCR. For V, J and clone size, that table is used; D and trimming come from the DNA. The sample consists of hundreds of thousands of clones, 85% to 90% of them appearing once.

This chain joins TRBV7-9 and TRBJ2-1; no firm D call. This clonotype was sampled from a man between 40 and 49 years old who had recovered from COVID-19. Specimen: PBMCs or T cells enriched from blood (not recorded which). CDR3 amino acids: CASSLNPLEQFF. The CDR3 DNA sequence: TGTGCCAGCAGCTTAAATCCGTTAGAGCAGTTCTTC.